This is a list of T cell receptor beta chains from one sample in a study of cytomegalovirus exposure and HLA in healthy donors. Method: immunoSEQ multiplex PCR; TCRdb's copy keeps in-frame clones and lacks some. This sample has roughly 200,000 clones, with 70% to 90% found just once. Sequenced input: PBMCs. The receptors shown here come from a woman aged 45-65 years in good health and CMV-seronegative. The CDR3 runs from the conserved cysteine through the conserved F or W. D genes are given only for firm matches. Part of the rows lack a size; the others show once, few, many or a class for expanded clones.

cdr3_aa: CASSLLLAGGNEQYF
cdr3_nt: TGTGCCAGCAGCTTGTTACTAGCGGGAGGGAACGAGCAGTACTTC
d_call: TRBD2
clone_size: once
v_call: TRBV5-5
j_call: TRBJ2-7

cdr3_aa: CASSQDRQGGGYEQYF
cdr3_nt: TGCGCCAGCAGCCAAGATCGGCAGGGGGGAGGCTACGAGCAGTACTTC
d_call: .
clone_size: once
v_call: TRBV4-3
j_call: TRBJ2-7

cdr3_aa: CASSTGTVKNTEAFF
cdr3_nt: TGTGCCAGCAGCACCGGGACAGTAAAGAACACTGAAGCTTTCTTT
d_call: TRBD1
clone_size: .
v_call: TRBV7-2
j_call: TRBJ1-1

cdr3_aa: CASCGGREDQPQHF
cdr3_nt: TGTGCCAGCTGTGGGGGGAGGGAGGATCAGCCCCAGCATTTT
d_call: .
clone_size: few
v_call: TRBV2
j_call: TRBJ1-5

cdr3_aa: CATSRDGGNYEQYF
cdr3_nt: TGTGCCACCAGCAGAGACGGCGGAAACTACGAGCAGTACTTC
d_call: .
clone_size: .
v_call: TRBV15
j_call: TRBJ2-7

cdr3_aa: CASSPRQGRETQYF
cdr3_nt: TGTGCCAGCTCACCACGACAGGGTAGGGAGACCCAGTACTTC
d_call: TRBD1
clone_size: .
v_call: TRBV18
j_call: TRBJ2-5

cdr3_aa: CASSEAGESGNEQFF
cdr3_nt: TGTGCCAGCAGTGAAGCGGGAGAAAGTGGCAATGAGCAGTTCTTC
d_call: TRBD2
clone_size: .
v_call: TRBV28
j_call: TRBJ2-1

cdr3_aa: CASHEGQHEQYF
cdr3_nt: TGTGCCAGCCACGAAGGACAACACGAGCAGTACTTC
d_call: .
clone_size: .
v_call: TRBV28
j_call: TRBJ2-7

cdr3_aa: CASTGGARGTDTQYF
cdr3_nt: TGTGCCAGCACGGGGGGAGCTCGGGGCACAGATACGCAGTATTTT
d_call: TRBD2
clone_size: .
v_call: TRBV5-5
j_call: TRBJ2-3

cdr3_aa: CASSTLVTRNEQFF
cdr3_nt: TGTGCCAGCAGTACTTTGGTTACCCGCAATGAGCAGTTCTTC
d_call: .
clone_size: .
v_call: TRBV28
j_call: TRBJ2-1

cdr3_aa: CAISELISTYEQYF
cdr3_nt: TGTGCCATCAGTGAGTTGATTAGCACCTACGAGCAGTACTTC
d_call: .
clone_size: .
v_call: TRBV10-3
j_call: TRBJ2-7

cdr3_aa: CASTLSNYGYTF
cdr3_nt: TGTGCCAGCACCCTTTCTAACTATGGCTACACCTTC
d_call: .
clone_size: .
v_call: TRBV27
j_call: TRBJ1-2

cdr3_aa: CASSPGLAGVQGELFF
cdr3_nt: TGCGCCAGCAGCCCGGGACTAGCGGGAGTTCAGGGGGAGCTGTTTTTT
d_call: TRBD2
clone_size: few
v_call: TRBV5-1
j_call: TRBJ2-2

cdr3_aa: CSVEGASGSIETQYF
cdr3_nt: TGCAGCGTGGAGGGGGCTAGCGGGAGTATAGAGACCCAGTACTTC
d_call: TRBD2
clone_size: .
v_call: TRBV29-1
j_call: TRBJ2-5

cdr3_aa: CASSPSGVEQFF
cdr3_nt: TGTGCCTCTTCCCCTAGCGGAGTCGAGCAGTTCTTC
d_call: TRBD2
clone_size: .
v_call: TRBV2
j_call: TRBJ2-1

cdr3_aa: CSAPVVASTF
cdr3_nt: TGCAGTGCTCCAGTCGTCGCCTCCACCTTC
d_call: .
clone_size: .
v_call: TRBV20-1
j_call: TRBJ1-2

cdr3_aa: CAWSVNSGWAYEQYF
cdr3_nt: TGTGCCTGGAGTGTAAATAGCGGCTGGGCATACGAGCAGTACTTC
d_call: .
clone_size: .
v_call: TRBV30
j_call: TRBJ2-7

cdr3_aa: CASRRNGGTGELFF
cdr3_nt: TGTGCCAGCAGAAGAAACGGGGGGACCGGGGAGCTGTTTTTT
d_call: TRBD2
clone_size: once
v_call: TRBV6-5
j_call: TRBJ2-2

cdr3_aa: CASSGSLTKAFF
cdr3_nt: TGTGCCAGCAGCGGGTCCCTCACAAAAGCTTTCTTT
d_call: .
clone_size: .
v_call: TRBV6-5
j_call: TRBJ1-1

cdr3_aa: CASSVSRPGQDNTEAFF
cdr3_nt: TGTGCCAGTAGTGTAAGCAGACCGGGACAGGATAACACTGAAGCTTTCTTT
d_call: TRBD1
clone_size: few
v_call: TRBV19
j_call: TRBJ1-1

cdr3_aa: CASSAPMRGMGTEAFF
cdr3_nt: TGTGCCAGCAGTGCTCCCATGAGAGGGATGGGAACTGAAGCTTTCTTT
d_call: .
clone_size: .
v_call: TRBV28
j_call: TRBJ1-1

cdr3_aa: CASSEFGTGSGYTF
cdr3_nt: TGTGCCAGCAGTGAATTTGGGACAGGGTCCGGCTACACCTTC
d_call: TRBD1
clone_size: few
v_call: TRBV25-1
j_call: TRBJ1-2